Sequencing of this TCR beta chain was carried out in a study of cytotoxic CD8 clonotypes in ibrutinib-treated CLL. This clone was recorded once. Its antigen is not known. Trimming removed 3 bases at V and 6 bases at J, with 13 bases between. The CDR3 is made up of 14 amino acids. Germline values: CDR1 SNHLY, CDR2 FYNNEI. The repertoire was sequenced with immunoSEQ multiplex PCR; TCRdb's copy has only in-frame clones and lacks some. Of about 76,000 clones listed, roughly 80% are singletons. Findings of the study overall: Public clonotypes occurred uncommonly; on treatment, they contracted or remained stable.

The origin of this receptor is a human donor with chronic lymphocytic leukemia. The chain employs TRBV2 and TRBJ2-3, with D perhaps TRBD1 (5 bases). The sequenced sample was PBMCs, obtained after 24 months of ibrutinib treatment. The CDR3 nucleotides are TGTGCCAGCAGTGACTTCAGGGTAATGGATACGCAGTATTTT. As protein: CASSDFRVMDTQYF.